This entry lists 22 T cell receptor beta chains sequenced from one sample in a study of blood T cell repertoires in COVID-19. Sequencing used immunoSEQ multiplex PCR; TCRdb keeps in-frame clones, though not all of them. The sample contains tens of thousands of clones, roughly 80% of which appear only once. What was sequenced was peripheral blood. All receptors derive from an elderly man with acute or convalescent COVID-19.

The chain carries TRBV10-2 and TRBJ2-7, with 7 positions matching TRBD2. CDR3 size: 14 residues. Trimming removed 7 bases from V and 1 base from J; junction bases left unmatched: 7. Germline CDR1 reads WSHSY; CDR2 reads SAAADI. CDR3 bases: TGCGCCAGCAACCCCGGGGAGGGGTCCTACGAGCAGTACTTC. Translating gives CASNPGEGSYEQYF.

The chain combines TRBV9 with TRBJ2-1; D gene unclear. The CDR3 length is 13 residues. Germline V gene data show CDR1 as SGDLS and CDR2 as YYNGEE. V lost 0 bases to trimming and J lost 8 bases, with 9 bases between them. This CDR3 reads CASSVAVDYEQFF. The CDR3 region has the DNA TGTGCCAGCAGCGTAGCGGTAGACTATGAGCAGTTCTTC.

The chain couples TRBV4-3 to TRBJ1-2, with D maybe TRBD1 (5 bases). CDR1 LGHNA and CDR2 YSLEER come from the germline V gene. Trimming stripped 1 base from V and 4 bases from J, with 13 bases between. CDR3 size: 15 residues. CDR3 amino acids: CASSQAGSTSYGYTF. The CDR3 nucleotides read TGCGCCAGCAGCCAAGCAGGGTCCACTTCCTATGGCTACACCTTC.

The V and J genes are TRBV19 and TRBJ1-5; D is uncertain. V was clipped by 10 bases and J by 5 bases, with 15 bases between them. CDR1 and CDR2 (germline): LNHDA, SQIVND (reference sequence). The CDR3 spans 13 residues. The CDR3 nucleotides read TGTGCCACGACGGTCGAGGGCCATCAGCCCCAGCATTTT. Its protein product is CATTVEGHQPQHF.

DNA of the CDR3: TGCAGTGCTACAACCGGGACAGTCTTGTTCTTC. The encoded protein is CSATTGTVLFF. J is TRBJ2-1 and V is TRBV20-1; TRBD1 matches at 7 bases. Trimming removed 4 bases from V and 15 bases from J; junction bases left unmatched: 9. The V gene's germline CDR1 is DFQATT and CDR2 SNEGSKA (reference sequence). CDR3 size: 11 residues.

V is TRBV9 and J is TRBJ1-3, with D unresolved. Germline lookup yields CDR1 SGDLS and CDR2 YYNGEE. V lost 0 bases, J lost 0 bases, and 7 bases lay in between. The CDR3 extends over 15 amino acids. In DNA, the CDR3 is TGTGCCAGCAGCGTAGGACTTTTCTCTGGAAACACCATATATTTT. It is translated as CASSVGLFSGNTIYF.

The gene calls are TRBV29-1 and TRBJ2-1; TRBD2 matches 13 bases. The J segment lost 6 bases and the V segment lost 6 bases, leaving 8 bases of the junction unmatched. The CDR3 runs to 15 residues. The germline V gene has CDR1 SQVTM and CDR2 ANQGSEA. The CDR3 reads CSVDRTSGGGNEQFF. DNA of the CDR3: TGCAGCGTCGACCGGACTAGCGGGGGAGGCAATGAGCAGTTCTTC.

V is TRBV13 and J is TRBJ2-3; 7 nucleotides align to TRBD1. The CDR3 consists of 16 residues. V trimming: 2 bases; J trimming: 1 base; junction bases outside the gene matches: 6. Germline CDR1 PRHDT, CDR2 FYEKMQ (reference sequence). In DNA, the CDR3 is TGTGCCAGCAGCTTAAAACAGGGGACCCGCACAGATACGCAGTATTTT. Residues: CASSLKQGTRTDTQYF.

The V call is TRBV29-1, the J call TRBJ1-2; possible D gene TRBD1, 5 bases. The germline gives CDR1 SQVTM, CDR2 ANQGSEA. V was cut by 7 bases and J by 3 bases, with 12 bases left in between. The CDR3 totals 12 residues. The CDR3 reads CSGGETDYGYTF. Written as DNA, the CDR3 is TGCAGCGGGGGGGAGACAGACTATGGCTACACCTTC.

The CDR3 region has the DNA TGTGCCAGCTCACCACTTTTTACTAGCGGGAGGGCCGATAATGAGCAGTTCTTC. Protein: CASSPLFTSGRADNEQFF. This chain uses TRBV18 with TRBJ2-1; 13 bases align to TRBD2. This CDR3 spans 18 amino acids. The germline gives CDR1 KGHSH, CDR2 LQKENI. With V trimmed by 1 base and J by 7 bases, 10 bases remained unmatched.

This chain joins TRBV7-9 and TRBJ1-4, with TRBD1 as a possible D gene (6 bases). Trimming took 3 bases from V and 5 from J, leaving 13 bases between them. The germline V gene has CDR1 SEHNR and CDR2 FQNEAQ (reference sequence). The CDR3 covers 15 residues. The CDR3 region is CASSFGQNPNEKLFF. CDR3 nucleotide sequence: TGTGCCAGCAGCTTCGGACAGAACCCAAATGAAAAACTGTTTTTT. Using reference TRBV7-9 and TRBJ1-4 for the parts outside the CDR3, the full variable domain is DTGVSQNPRHKITKRGQNVTFRCDPISEHNRLYWYRQTLGQGPEFLTYFQNEAQLEKSRLLSDRFSAERPKGSFSTLEIQRTEQGDSAMYLCASSFGQNPNEKLFFGSGTQLSVL.

The rearrangement uses TRBV6-2 or TRBV6-3 and TRBJ1-5; D unresolved. Trimming removed 2 bases from V and 3 bases from J, with 5 bases in between. Germline CDR1 MNHEY, CDR2 SVGEGT. The CDR3 has 13 amino acids. The CDR3 nucleotides read TGTGCCAGCAGTTACGTAGACAATCAGCCCCAGCATTTT. Its translation: CASSYVDNQPQHF.

The J gene is TRBJ1-5, the V gene TRBV29-1; TRBD1 might be the D (6 bases). Germline assignment: CDR1 SQVTM and CDR2 ANQGSEA. V shed 7 bases and J shed 5 bases, with 15 bases lying between them. CDR3 size: 13 residues. In DNA form, the CDR3 reads TGCAGCGCCGTGGGGGCGCTTGATCAGCCCCAGCATTTT. It translates to CSAVGALDQPQHF.

The J gene is TRBJ1-1, the V gene TRBV6-2 or TRBV6-3, with D perhaps TRBD1 (5 bases). The CDR3 loop spans 15 amino acids. Between the trimmed V and J ends, which lost 2 bases and 2 bases, there was a span of 12 bases. CDR1 is MNHEY and CDR2 is SVGEGT in the germline V gene. CDR3 nucleotide sequence: TGTGCCAGCAGTTACAGGGGCGCCGGAAACACTGAAGCTTTCTTT. Translating it yields CASSYRGAGNTEAFF.

V and J are TRBV19 and TRBJ2-1, with no clear D. Germline V CDR1 and CDR2: LNHDA, SQIVND (reference sequence). The CDR3 has 15 residues. V gave up 2 bases and J gave up 8 bases, with 16 bases separating them. The CDR3 here is CASSISASIADEQFF. The CDR3 DNA is TGTGCCAGTAGTATATCTGCTAGTATAGCCGATGAGCAGTTCTTC. Full variable domain (missing parts from reference TRBV19 and TRBJ2-1): DGGITQSPKYLFRKEGQNVTLSCEQNLNHDAMYWYRQDPGQGLRLIYYSQIVNDFQKGDIAEGYSVSREKKESFPLTVTSAQKNPTAFYLCASSISASIADEQFFGPGTRLTVL.

J is TRBJ1-5 and V is TRBV6-2 or TRBV6-3; D call uncertain. Germline CDR1 and CDR2: MNHEY and SVGEGT. The CDR3 is 13 amino acids. V lost 6 bases and J 7 bases, leaving 13 bases between the germline ends. CDR3 nucleotides: TGTGCCAGCAGCCTGTGGGCCGAACAGCCCCAGCATTTT. Amino acids: CASSLWAEQPQHF.

The J gene is TRBJ1-2, the V gene TRBV7-3, with 9 bases matching TRBD1. The CDR3 spans 16 residues. The V gene end was trimmed by 4 bases and the J gene end by 4 bases; junction bases not matched to a gene: 10. CDR1 and CDR2 (germline): SGHTA, FQGTGA. The CDR3 sequence is CASSSGQGVVSYGYTF. The DNA for the CDR3 is TGTGCCAGCAGCTCGGGACAGGGTGTCGTGAGCTATGGCTACACCTTC.

This chain uses TRBV6-2 or TRBV6-3 with TRBJ2-5; 8 bases are shared with TRBD2. The germline V gene has CDR1 MNHEY and CDR2 SVGEGT. This CDR3 has 16 amino acids. J was trimmed by 2 bases and V by 6 bases; bases with no gene match: 11. CDR3 in amino acids: CASSPGLGGRQETQYF. CDR3 sequence (DNA): TGTGCCAGCAGCCCTGGGTTGGGCGGGAGGCAAGAGACCCAGTACTTC.

The chain joins TRBV19 to TRBJ2-3, with a weak D call TRBD2 (5 bases). Germline CDR1 LNHDA, CDR2 SQIVND (reference sequence). Trimming pared 3 bases from V and 2 bases from J, leaving 9 bases between. The CDR3 extends over 14 amino acids. The CDR3 here is CASSIGISTDTQYF. CDR3 in DNA: TGTGCCAGTAGTATCGGGATCTCCACAGATACGCAGTATTTT. The full variable domain, in which reference TRBV19 and TRBJ2-3 provide the parts outside the CDR3, is DGGITQSPKYLFRKEGQNVTLSCEQNLNHDAMYWYRQDPGQGLRLIYYSQIVNDFQKGDIAEGYSVSREKKESFPLTVTSAQKNPTAFYLCASSIGISTDTQYFGPGTRLTVL.

The V gene is TRBV7-2, the J gene TRBJ2-1, with TRBD2 identical over 8 bases. V was pared by 5 bases and J by 4 bases, with 7 bases of the junction left unmatched. Germline V CDR1 and CDR2: SGHTA, FQGNSA. The CDR3 loop spans 15 amino acids. The DNA of the CDR3 is TGTGCCAGCAGCCTCCCGGGAGGGGTGTACAATGAGCAGTTCTTC. Protein product: CASSLPGGVYNEQFF.

The chain links TRBV19 to TRBJ2-7; 7 bases match TRBD1. V was pared by 6 bases and J by 9 bases, with 14 bases of the junction left unmatched. Germline loops: CDR1 LNHDA, CDR2 SQIVND (reference sequence). The CDR3 totals 14 residues. DNA for the CDR3: TGTGCCAGTAGCTCCCGACAGGGTCAATGGCCGCAGTACTTC. It encodes CASSSRQGQWPQYF.

V usage is TRBV28 and J usage is TRBJ2-4, with 8 bases that match TRBD1. Germline V gene data show CDR1 as MDHEN and CDR2 as SYDVKM. Trimming took 10 bases from V and 1 from J; bases not matched to a gene: 9. The CDR3 loop spans 15 amino acids. The chain's CDR3 is CATFPGGTAKNIQYF. As DNA, the CDR3 is TGTGCCACCTTTCCAGGGGGCACGGCCAAAAACATTCAGTACTTC.